This is a list of T cell receptor beta chains from one sample in a study of blood T cell repertoires in COVID-19. TCRdb keeps only in-frame clones here, not all; method: immunoSEQ multiplex PCR. The sample lists roughly 160,000 clones, 85% to 95% occurring once. The specimen was peripheral blood. Receptors originate from a man between 45 and 60 years old with acute or convalescent COVID-19. The CDR3 runs from the conserved cysteine through the conserved F or W. A D gene is named only where the DNA matches it firmly. For some rows the clone size is stated as once, few or many, or as a class when expanded; others skip it.

v_call	d_call	j_call	clone_size	cdr3_nt	cdr3_aa
TRBV5-1	.	TRBJ1-2	.	TGCGCCAGCAGCTTGGTCCGCCGCCAAAAGAGCTCTAACTATGGCTACACCTTC	CASSLVRRQKSSNYGYTF
TRBV19	.	TRBJ2-1	once	TGTGCCAGTAGTATTGGGCTCCTCAATGAGCAGTTCTTC	CASSIGLLNEQFF
TRBV7-8	.	TRBJ1-6	.	TGTGCCAGCAGCCCTAACAGAGATTCACCCCTCCACTTT	CASSPNRDSPLHF
TRBV7-9	TRBD1	TRBJ1-2	once	TGTGCCAGCAGGGCGGACAGGGGTAACTACACCTTC	CASRADRGNYTF
TRBV24-1	.	TRBJ2-4	.	TGTGCCACCAGTGAACACGACGGGGCCAAAAACATTCAGTACTTC	CATSEHDGAKNIQYF
TRBV19	TRBD2	TRBJ2-1	.	TGTGCCAGCCGACTAGCGGGAGCGAATAGCTACAATGAGCAGTTCTTC	CASRLAGANSYNEQFF
TRBV28	TRBD1	TRBJ1-6	few	TGTGCCAGCAGCCCCGGGACAGGGCCGTATTCACCCCTCCACTTT	CASSPGTGPYSPLHF
TRBV7-9	TRBD1	TRBJ2-7	once	TGTGCCAGCAGCTTAGTTATAGGGGGCTTGGTCTACGAGCAGTACTTC	CASSLVIGGLVYEQYF
TRBV6-6	TRBD1	TRBJ1-2	.	TGTGCCAGCAGCTCAGGGACAGGGAATGGCTACACCTTC	CASSSGTGNGYTF
TRBV10-2	TRBD1	TRBJ2-5	once	TGCGCCAGCAGTGAAGCGTACAGGGGGCAAGAGACCCAGTACTTC	CASSEAYRGQETQYF
TRBV13	TRBD1	TRBJ2-5	once	TGTGCCAGCAGCCTAAGGACAGGGTCAAAGACCCAGTACTTC	CASSLRTGSKTQYF
TRBV6-2/TRBV6-3	.	TRBJ2-1	few	TGTGCCAGCAGTTATTACCGAGATATCTACAATGAGCAGTTCTTC	CASSYYRDIYNEQFF
TRBV28	.	TRBJ1-5	.	TGTGCCAGCAGTTTGCGCGCTTATCAGCCCCAGCATTTT	CASSLRAYQPQHF
TRBV2	.	TRBJ1-5	.	TGTGCCAGCAGAGACATGGGTAGCAATCAGCCCCAGCATTTT	CASRDMGSNQPQHF
TRBV28	TRBD1	TRBJ2-5	.	TGTGCCAGCAGTCAGACAGGGGGAGGAGAGACCCAGTACTTC	CASSQTGGGETQYF
TRBV7-2	TRBD2	TRBJ2-3	.	TGTGCCAGCAGCAAATATGCGGGGGGGATCACAGATACGCAGTATTTT	CASSKYAGGITDTQYF
TRBV2	TRBD1	TRBJ1-1	.	TGTGCCAGCAGCAGCCAACAGGGGGCAAACACTGAAGCTTTCTTT	CASSSQQGANTEAFF
TRBV30	TRBD2	TRBJ2-1	.	TGTGCCTGGAGTGTTGGAGGTAGCGGGAGGAATGAGCAGTTCTTC	CAWSVGGSGRNEQFF
TRBV19	TRBD1	TRBJ1-6	few	TGTGCCAGTAGCCTGCTGGACAGGGGGCAATCACCCCTCCACTTT	CASSLLDRGQSPLHF
TRBV7-9	TRBD2	TRBJ2-5	once	TGTGCCAGCAGCTCCCCGACTAGCGTAGTGGAGACCCAGTACTTC	CASSSPTSVVETQYF
TRBV5-6	TRBD2	TRBJ2-3	.	TGTGCCAGCAGGTCGGACAAGGAACTAGCGGGGCCTGGGGATACGCAGTATTTT	CASRSDKELAGPGDTQYF
TRBV19	TRBD1	TRBJ2-3	.	TGTGCCAGTAGCCCGACAGGGATCAGCACAGATACGCAGTATTTT	CASSPTGISTDTQYF
TRBV9	.	TRBJ2-1	.	TGTGCCAGCAGCCTCCAGGGAGGTGAGCAGTTCTTC	CASSLQGGEQFF
TRBV7-2	TRBD2	TRBJ2-1	.	TGTGCCAGCAGCCCCCGGACTAGCGGCTACAATGAGCAGTTCTTC	CASSPRTSGYNEQFF
TRBV30	.	TRBJ1-5	.	TGTGCCTGGAGTGTACTAGGGCGGAATCAGCCCCAGCATTTT	CAWSVLGRNQPQHF
TRBV19	TRBD2	TRBJ2-7	.	TGTGCCAGTAGTTTCCGGGACTACAAGTACGAGCAGTACTTC	CASSFRDYKYEQYF
TRBV19	.	TRBJ2-7	.	TGTGCCAGTAGTATAGGACGGGGCTACGAGCAGTACTTC	CASSIGRGYEQYF
TRBV7-6	.	TRBJ1-5	.	TGTGCCAGCAGCTTAGCTCTGCAGCAGCCCCAGCATTTT	CASSLALQQPQHF
TRBV18	.	TRBJ1-1	.	TGTGCCAGCTCCGGACAGAAGAACACTGAAGCTTTCTTT	CASSGQKNTEAFF
TRBV2	.	TRBJ2-3	.	TGTGCCAGCAGTGAAACAGGGACAGATACGCAGTATTTT	CASSETGTDTQYF
TRBV6-5	.	TRBJ1-4	.	TGTGCCAGCAGTTACAGCAGCGCAACTAATGAAAAACTGTTTTTT	CASSYSSATNEKLFF
TRBV7-8	.	TRBJ1-2	.	TGTGCCAGCAGCTTAGCTCCAGGGTATGCTTTTGGCTACACCTTC	CASSLAPGYAFGYTF
TRBV29-1	.	TRBJ2-2	.	TGCAGCGTTGGTCGGATTTCGGGGTCGTCCGGGGAGCTGTTTTTT	CSVGRISGSSGELFF
TRBV15	TRBD2	TRBJ2-3	.	TGTGCCACCAGCACCGGACTAGCGGGGGGCTCAGATACGCAGTATTTT	CATSTGLAGGSDTQYF
TRBV2	.	TRBJ1-1	.	TGTGCCAGCAGGGGGGCCTTTGAAGCTTTCTTT	CASRGAFEAFF
TRBV4-2	.	TRBJ1-4	.	TGTGCCAGCAGCCAAGGTGCGGGGGCAACTAATGAAAAACTGTTTTTT	CASSQGAGATNEKLFF
TRBV4-3	TRBD1	TRBJ1-4	.	TGCGCCAGCAGCAGACAGGGATGGAATGAAAAACTGTTTTTT	CASSRQGWNEKLFF
TRBV2	TRBD2	TRBJ2-2	.	TGTGCCAGCTCCCGTGGGGAGGGCACCGGGGAGCTGTTTTTT	CASSRGEGTGELFF
TRBV18	TRBD1	TRBJ2-5	.	TGTGCCAGCCCGCAGGGGGCACAAGAGACCCAGTACTTC	CASPQGAQETQYF
TRBV21-1	.	TRBJ1-1	.	TGTGCCAGCAGCAAACGAGGCCCGAACACTGAAGCTTTCTTT	CASSKRGPNTEAFF
TRBV4-3	TRBD1	TRBJ2-2	few	TGCGCCAGCAGATTCGGACAGGGGGCGATCGGGGAGCTGTTTTTT	CASRFGQGAIGELFF
TRBV7-2	TRBD1	TRBJ1-2	once	TGTGCCAGCAGCTTAGATCGGGGACAGGGTGCTGGCTACACCTTC	CASSLDRGQGAGYTF
TRBV27	TRBD1	TRBJ2-3	.	TGTGCCAGCAGTCGGAGACAGGGGGCGACAGATACGCAGTATTTT	CASSRRQGATDTQYF
TRBV12-2	.	TRBJ1-1	.	TGTGCAAGTCGCTTAGCGAGGGGGCGTATCGGTGAAGCTTTCTTT	CASRLARGRIGEAFF
TRBV5-4	.	TRBJ1-2	.	TGTGCCAGCAGCTTGGACAGAATTAACTATGGCTACACCTTC	CASSLDRINYGYTF
TRBV20-1	TRBD2	TRBJ2-7	.	TGCAGTGCCCGAGAGGGAGGGAGTAAGTACTTC	CSAREGGSKYF
TRBV2	TRBD1	TRBJ1-5	.	TGTGCCAGCAGTGTGAAAAGGGCAGGGGGACAGCCCCAGCATTTT	CASSVKRAGGQPQHF
TRBV28	.	TRBJ1-1	.	TGTGCCAGCAGTTTTACAGGGTATAGGACTGAAGCTTTCTTT	CASSFTGYRTEAFF